The 9 T cell receptor beta chains presented below share a single source sample, sequenced in a study of technical replicates of blood from a few donors. Repertoires were generated with immunoSEQ multiplex PCR, while TCRdb's copy carries only in-frame clones and drops some. The sample records tens of thousands of clones, roughly 91% being singletons. Sequenced input: T cells isolated from PBMCs. These receptors came from a human donor in good health. Some clones in this sample may be carry-over from other donors' samples.

V and J are TRBV30 and TRBJ2-7; D unresolved. The V end was cut by 2 bases, the J end by 4 bases, with 12 bases between. Germline V gene data show CDR1 as GTSNPN and CDR2 as SVGIG (reference sequence). The CDR3 contains 13 residues. Here the CDR3 reads CAWSYSFLYEQYF. As DNA, the CDR3 is TGTGCCTGGAGTTACTCGTTCTTATACGAGCAGTACTTC.

The V and J genes are TRBV7-9 and TRBJ2-7; TRBD2 matches at 8 bases. CDR3 length: 16 residues. J was trimmed by 5 bases and V by 2 bases; bases with no gene match: 11. CDR1 is SEHNR, CDR2 FQNEAQ, per germline (reference sequence). Here the CDR3 reads CASSLFRGSGGHEQYF. In DNA form, the CDR3 reads TGTGCCAGCAGCTTATTTCGGGGGAGCGGGGGCCACGAGCAGTACTTC.

The V and J genes are TRBV29-1 and TRBJ1-1; no clear D gene. Per the germline V gene, CDR1 is SQVTM and CDR2 is ANQGSEA. This CDR3 comprises 14 residues. Trimming took off 2 bases at V and 1 base at J, with 11 bases between the two ends. DNA of the CDR3: TGCAGCGTTGAATTTCAGGCAAAGAACACTGAAGCTTTCTTT. Translating gives CSVEFQAKNTEAFF.

This clone was detected only once. As DNA, the CDR3 is TGTGCCAGCACTCGACAAATAATAGCGGAGATCGGACGTAACACCGGGGAGCTGTTTTTT. Its translation is CASTRQIIAEIGRNTGELFF. The chain recombines TRBV27 with TRBJ2-2; D possibly corresponds to TRBD2 (6 bases). Germline CDR1 MNHEY, CDR2 SMNVEV (reference sequence). The V end was cut by 7 bases, the J end by 2 bases, with 29 bases between. This CDR3 has 20 residues.

The table lists this clone with a few counts. The chain employs TRBV10-3 and TRBJ1-1; TRBD1 aligns across 7 bases. The CDR3 extends over 14 amino acids. CDR1 is ENHRY, CDR2 SYGVKD, per germline. The junction had 4 bases not matched to a gene; V was cut back by 6 bases and J by 0 bases. DNA for the CDR3: TGTGCCATCAGCGGGACAGAAGTGAACACTGAAGCTTTCTTT. This gives the protein CAISGTEVNTEAFF.

The chain uses TRBV7-6 and TRBJ2-5; TRBD1 matches at 7 bases. Trimming at V came to 6 bases and at J to 5 bases, leaving 15 bases not matched to a gene. This CDR3 region has 16 residues. Germline values: CDR1 SGHVS, CDR2 FNYEAQ. CDR3 coding DNA: TGTGCCAGCAGTCACAGCAACCGGGGACAGTCGGAGACCCAGTACTTC. Its translation: CASSHSNRGQSETQYF.

The rearrangement joins TRBV6-1 to TRBJ2-7, with a possible D match to TRBD2 (6 bases). This CDR3 comprises 13 residues. CDR1 MNHNS and CDR2 SASEGT come from the germline V gene. V was pared by 3 bases and J by 4 bases, with 10 bases between. The CDR3 DNA is TGTGCCAGCAGTGATTATGGGGGGTACGAGCAGTACTTC. As protein: CASSDYGGYEQYF.

The gene calls are TRBV5-1 and TRBJ2-1; 10 positions agree with TRBD1. The CDR3 is 14 amino acids. Germline CDR1 is SGHRS and CDR2 is YFSETQ. V lost 5 bases and J lost 1; bases outside the gene matches: 0. CDR3 sequence reads: CASRGQGSYNEQFF. The CDR3 nucleotides are TGCGCCAGCAGGGGACAGGGGTCCTACAATGAGCAGTTCTTC.

This chain joins TRBV30 and TRBJ2-5, with 10 bases matching TRBD2. This CDR3 spans 13 amino acids. Germline loops: CDR1 GTSNPN, CDR2 SVGIG (reference sequence). The ends lost 5 bases at V and 4 bases at J; junction bases unmatched: 4. Here the CDR3 reads CAWDLAGAETQYF. Here the CDR3 DNA reads TGTGCCTGGGACCTAGCGGGAGCAGAGACCCAGTACTTC.